This T cell receptor (beta chain) was obtained from a study of CD8 T cells in Susac syndrome. cDNA came from roughly 0.53 to 1 ug RNA primed by random hexamers. A multiplex approach, immunoSEQ multiplex PCR, amplified TCR beta CDR3 across 54 Vbeta and 13 Jbeta. TCRdb reprocessed the immunoSEQ multiplex PCR reads with MiXCR, giving one entry per CDR3 protein. The sample records about 250,000 distinct CDR3 sequences, 90% to 95% being singletons. Germline V lookup: CDR1 SEHNR, CDR2 FQNEAQ (reference sequence). This CDR3 has 14 amino acids. Trimming removed 5 bases from V and 2 bases from J, with 12 bases in between. The multiple sclerosis controls comprised treatment-naive patients whose relapsing-remitting disease was stable or active.

The chain employs TRBV7-9 and TRBJ1-1; D remains unclear. The sequenced sample was CD4+ T cells from PBMCs. This receptor was identified in a human donor with multiple sclerosis. CDR3 nucleotide sequence: TGTGCCAGCAGCCTGCGATCGGTAAACACTGAAGCTTTCTTT. Translating gives CASSLRSVNTEAFF.